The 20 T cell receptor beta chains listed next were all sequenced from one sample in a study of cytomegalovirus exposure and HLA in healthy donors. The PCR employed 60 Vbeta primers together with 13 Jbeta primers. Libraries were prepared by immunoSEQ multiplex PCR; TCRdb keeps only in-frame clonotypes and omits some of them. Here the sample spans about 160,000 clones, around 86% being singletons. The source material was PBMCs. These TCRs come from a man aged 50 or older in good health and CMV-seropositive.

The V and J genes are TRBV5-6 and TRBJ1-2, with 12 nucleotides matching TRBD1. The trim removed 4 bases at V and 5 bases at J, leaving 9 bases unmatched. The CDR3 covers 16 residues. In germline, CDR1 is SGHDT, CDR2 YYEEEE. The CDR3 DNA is TGTGCCAGCAGCCGAAGGGACAGGGGGCGCATGTATGGCTACACCTTC. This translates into CASSRRDRGRMYGYTF.

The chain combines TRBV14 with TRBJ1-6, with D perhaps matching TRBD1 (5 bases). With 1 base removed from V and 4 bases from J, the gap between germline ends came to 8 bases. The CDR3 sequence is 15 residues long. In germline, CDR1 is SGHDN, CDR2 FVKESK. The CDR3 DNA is TGTGCCAGCAGCCAAGGCGGACAATATAATTCACCCCTCCACTTT. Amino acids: CASSQGGQYNSPLHF. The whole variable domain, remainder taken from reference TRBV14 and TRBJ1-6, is EAGVTQFPSHSVIEKGQTVTLRCDPISGHDNLYWYRRVMGKEIKFLLHFVKESKQDESGMPNNRFLAERTGGTYSTLKVQPAELEDSGVYFCASSQGGQYNSPLHFGNGTRLTVT.

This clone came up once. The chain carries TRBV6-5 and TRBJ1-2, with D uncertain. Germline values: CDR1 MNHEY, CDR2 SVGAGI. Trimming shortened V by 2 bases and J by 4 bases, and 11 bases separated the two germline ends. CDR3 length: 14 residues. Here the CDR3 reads CASSYDGGSYGYTF. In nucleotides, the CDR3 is TGTGCCAGCAGTTACGACGGCGGAAGCTATGGCTACACCTTC.

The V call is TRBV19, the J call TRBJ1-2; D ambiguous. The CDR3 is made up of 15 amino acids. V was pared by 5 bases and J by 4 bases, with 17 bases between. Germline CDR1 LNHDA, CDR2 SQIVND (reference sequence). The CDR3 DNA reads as TGTGCCAGTAGTGGAGCCGGGAGCGATATCTATGGCTACACCTTC. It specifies CASSGAGSDIYGYTF. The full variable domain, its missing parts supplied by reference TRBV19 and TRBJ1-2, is DGGITQSPKYLFRKEGQNVTLSCEQNLNHDAMYWYRQDPGQGLRLIYYSQIVNDFQKGDIAEGYSVSREKKESFPLTVTSAQKNPTAFYLCASSGAGSDIYGYTFGSGTRLTVV.

This CDR3 reads CASRGQGPYEQYF. The DNA for the CDR3 is TGTGCCAGCAGAGGACAGGGGCCGTACGAGCAGTACTTC. The rearrangement links TRBV2 to TRBJ2-7; 9 bases line up with TRBD1. The CDR3 contains 13 residues. The germline V gene has CDR1 SNHLY and CDR2 FYNNEI. V shed 6 bases, J shed 4 bases, and the junction held 4 bases outside the gene matches.

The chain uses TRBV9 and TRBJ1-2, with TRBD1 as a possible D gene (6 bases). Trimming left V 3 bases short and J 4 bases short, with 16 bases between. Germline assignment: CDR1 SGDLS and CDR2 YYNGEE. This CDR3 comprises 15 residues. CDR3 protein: CASSADEGVAYGYTF. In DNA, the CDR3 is TGTGCCAGCAGCGCCGACGAGGGGGTTGCCTATGGCTACACCTTC.

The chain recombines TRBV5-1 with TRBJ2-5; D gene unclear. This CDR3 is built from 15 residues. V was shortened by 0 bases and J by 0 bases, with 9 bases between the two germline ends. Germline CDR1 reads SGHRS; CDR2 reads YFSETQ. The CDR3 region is CASSLAALYQETQYF. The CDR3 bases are TGCGCCAGCAGCTTGGCCGCACTGTACCAAGAGACCCAGTACTTC.

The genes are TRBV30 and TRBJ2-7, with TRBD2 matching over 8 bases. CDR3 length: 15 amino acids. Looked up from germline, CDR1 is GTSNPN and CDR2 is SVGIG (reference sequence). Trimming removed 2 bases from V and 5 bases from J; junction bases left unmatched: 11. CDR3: CAWSFLAGRRDEQYF. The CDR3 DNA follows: TGTGCCTGGAGTTTCCTAGCGGGCCGCCGGGACGAGCAGTACTTC.

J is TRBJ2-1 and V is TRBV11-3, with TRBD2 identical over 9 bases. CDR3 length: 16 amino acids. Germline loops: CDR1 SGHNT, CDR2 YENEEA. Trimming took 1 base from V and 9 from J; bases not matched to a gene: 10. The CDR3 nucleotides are TGTGCCAGCAGCTTAGGCGGGGGGGCTAGGGTTGGTGAGCAGTTCTTC. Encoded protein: CASSLGGGARVGEQFF.

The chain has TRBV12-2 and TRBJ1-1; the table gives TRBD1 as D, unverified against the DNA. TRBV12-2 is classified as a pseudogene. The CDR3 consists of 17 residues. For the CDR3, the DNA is TGTGCAAGTCGCTTAAACCCGGGACAGGATTTAGGCACTGAAGCTTTCTTT. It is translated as CASRLNPGQDLGTEAFF.

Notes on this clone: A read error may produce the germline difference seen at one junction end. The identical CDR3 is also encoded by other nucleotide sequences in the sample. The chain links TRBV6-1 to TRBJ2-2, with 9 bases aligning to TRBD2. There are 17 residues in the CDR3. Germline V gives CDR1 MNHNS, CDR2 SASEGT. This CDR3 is CASSEPERGDYTGELFF. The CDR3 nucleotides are TGTGCCAGCAGTGAACCGGAGCGGGGGGATTACACCGGGGAACTGTTTTTT.

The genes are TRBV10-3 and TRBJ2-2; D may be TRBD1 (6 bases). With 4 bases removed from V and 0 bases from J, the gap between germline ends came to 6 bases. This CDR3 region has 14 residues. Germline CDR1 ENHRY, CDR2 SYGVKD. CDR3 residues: CAISGTANTGELFF. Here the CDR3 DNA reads TGTGCCATCAGTGGGACAGCGAACACCGGGGAGCTGTTTTTT.

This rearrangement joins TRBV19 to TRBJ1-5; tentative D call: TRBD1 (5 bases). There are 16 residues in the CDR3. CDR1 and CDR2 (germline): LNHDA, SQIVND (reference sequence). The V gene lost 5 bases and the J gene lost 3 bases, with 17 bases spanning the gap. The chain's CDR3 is CASSRQGGPVNQPQHF. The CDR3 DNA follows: TGTGCCAGTAGTCGGCAGGGTGGTCCGGTCAATCAGCCCCAGCATTTT.

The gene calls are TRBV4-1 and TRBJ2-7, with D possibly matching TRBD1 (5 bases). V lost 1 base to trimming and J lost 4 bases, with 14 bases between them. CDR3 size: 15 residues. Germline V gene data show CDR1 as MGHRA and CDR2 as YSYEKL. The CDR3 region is CASSQGDSPGYEQYF. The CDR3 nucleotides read TGCGCCAGCAGCCAAGGAGACAGTCCCGGTTACGAGCAGTACTTC.

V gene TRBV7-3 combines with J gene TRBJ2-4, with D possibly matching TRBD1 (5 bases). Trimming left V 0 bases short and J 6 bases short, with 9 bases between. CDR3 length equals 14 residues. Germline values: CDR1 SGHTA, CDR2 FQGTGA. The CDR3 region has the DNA TGTGCCAGCAGCTTAACAGGGGTAGGAAACATTCAGTACTTC. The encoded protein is CASSLTGVGNIQYF.

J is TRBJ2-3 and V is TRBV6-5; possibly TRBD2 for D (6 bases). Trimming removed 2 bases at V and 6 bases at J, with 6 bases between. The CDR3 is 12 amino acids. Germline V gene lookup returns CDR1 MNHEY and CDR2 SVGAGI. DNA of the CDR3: TGTGCCAGCAGTTACCGGGGGGATACGCAGTATTTT. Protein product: CASSYRGDTQYF.

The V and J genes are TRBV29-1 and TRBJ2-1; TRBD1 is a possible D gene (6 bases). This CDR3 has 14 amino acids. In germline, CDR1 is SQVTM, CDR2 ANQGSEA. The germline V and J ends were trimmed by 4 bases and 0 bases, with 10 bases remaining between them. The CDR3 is CSVGQGISYNEQFF. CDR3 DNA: TGCAGCGTTGGCCAGGGGATCTCCTACAATGAGCAGTTCTTC.

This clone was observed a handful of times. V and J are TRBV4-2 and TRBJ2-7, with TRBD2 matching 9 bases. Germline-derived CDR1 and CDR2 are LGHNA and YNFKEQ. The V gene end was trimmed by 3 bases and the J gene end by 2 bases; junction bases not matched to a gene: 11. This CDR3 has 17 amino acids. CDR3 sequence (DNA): TGTGCCAGCAGCCATATAGCGGGGGTAGAACATCCCTACGAGCAGTACTTC. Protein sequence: CASSHIAGVEHPYEQYF.

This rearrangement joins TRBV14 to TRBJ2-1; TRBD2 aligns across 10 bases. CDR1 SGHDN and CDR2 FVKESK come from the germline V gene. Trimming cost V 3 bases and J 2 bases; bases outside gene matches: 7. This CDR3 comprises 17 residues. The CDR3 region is CASSHAGGTSAYNEQFF. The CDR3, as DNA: TGTGCCAGCAGCCATGCTGGGGGGACTAGCGCCTACAATGAGCAGTTCTTC.

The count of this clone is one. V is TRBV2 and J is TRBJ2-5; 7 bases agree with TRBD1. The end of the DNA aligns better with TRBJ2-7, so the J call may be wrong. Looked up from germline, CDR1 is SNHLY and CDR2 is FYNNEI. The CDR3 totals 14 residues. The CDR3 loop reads CASTSGTDNYEQYF. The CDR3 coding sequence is TGTGCCAGCACCTCCGGGACAGATAACTACGAGCAGTACTTC.